The 24 T cell receptor beta chains listed next were all sequenced from one sample in a study of blood T cell repertoires in COVID-19 (dated by TCRdb to between 2020 and 2021). The library was obtained by the immunoSEQ multiplex PCR assay. TCRdb mirrors the immuneACCESS table, restricted to in-frame sequences. Some clones are absent from its copies; in checked studies, under half trace to an unresolved V gene, and the reason for the others is unknown. The sample profile shows roughly 410,000 clones; approximately 89% of them were found once. Jointly, the top ten make up 2% to 2.5% of the sample. The source material was peripheral blood. The receptors shown here come from a woman aged 55-75 years with COVID-19, enrolled during active disease.

This chain joins TRBV7-9 and TRBJ2-7; perhaps TRBD1 as D (5 bases). Germline V gene sequence: CDR1 SEHNR, CDR2 FQNEAQ (reference sequence). V lost 5 bases and J lost 5, with 10 bases in between. This CDR3 has 12 amino acids. The CDR3 loop reads CASSIRQNEQYF. The CDR3 DNA is TGTGCCAGCAGCATACGACAGAACGAGCAGTACTTC.

The chain links TRBV24-1 to TRBJ1-1; TRBD1 matches at 11 bases. Trimming took 5 bases from V and 5 from J; bases not matched to a gene: 6. CDR1 KGHDR and CDR2 SFDVKD come from the germline V gene. CDR3 length equals 15 residues. The DNA for the CDR3 is TGTGCCACCAGTGGAGGGACAGGGGGAGGGACTGAAGCTTTCTTT. As protein: CATSGGTGGGTEAFF.

This chain joins TRBV2 and TRBJ1-2; D is undetermined. Trimming pared 2 bases from V and 4 bases from J, leaving 5 bases between. This CDR3 is built from 12 residues. Germline assignment: CDR1 SNHLY and CDR2 FYNNEI. CDR3 nucleotide sequence: TGTGCCAGCAGTGAATCCAGCTATGGCTACACCTTC. This sequence encodes CASSESSYGYTF.

This clone was counted between two and nine times. The sample holds other DNA sequences that translate to the same CDR3. The CDR3 sequence is CASSRTGEETQYF. The CDR3 DNA reads as TGCGCCAGCAGTAGGACAGGGGAAGAGACCCAGTACTTC. The chain links TRBV5-1 to TRBJ2-5; 9 nucleotides agree with TRBD1. Germline trimming cut 5 bases from V and 3 bases from J; bases unmatched to any gene: 2. The CDR3 extends over 13 amino acids. The germline V gene has CDR1 SGHRS and CDR2 YFSETQ.

The genes are TRBV28 and TRBJ1-1; weak D call: TRBD1 (5 bases). The germline gives CDR1 MDHEN, CDR2 SYDVKM. V dropped 6 bases and J dropped 7 bases, with 9 bases sitting between them. This CDR3 comprises 11 residues. This CDR3 reads CASRQGIEAFF. DNA of the CDR3: TGTGCCAGCAGGCAGGGAATTGAAGCTTTCTTT.

This clone has just one count. V gene TRBV9 combines with J gene TRBJ1-2, with a weak D call TRBD1 (5 bases). The germline V gene encodes CDR1 SGDLS and CDR2 YYNGEE. The V end was cut by 0 bases, the J end by 4 bases, with 16 bases between. This CDR3 comprises 16 residues. The CDR3 is CASSVDRRPGGYGYTF. CDR3 in DNA: TGTGCCAGCAGCGTAGACAGGCGGCCCGGCGGCTATGGCTACACCTTC.

This chain links TRBV15 with TRBJ1-1; a weak D match, TRBD1 (5 bases). Looked up from germline, CDR1 is LNHNV and CDR2 is YYDKDF (reference sequence). The CDR3 runs to 15 residues. The ends were cut back, 4 bases at V and 5 bases at J, with 17 bases in the middle. The CDR3 DNA follows: TGTGCCACCAGCATCGAGACACAGGTGTGGACTGAAGCTTTCTTT. Its translation is CATSIETQVWTEAFF.

J is TRBJ2-3 and V is TRBV6-1; tentative D call: TRBD1 (5 bases). This CDR3 contains 18 residues. The V gene lost 0 bases and the J gene lost 1 base, with 17 bases spanning the gap. Germline values: CDR1 MNHNS, CDR2 SASEGT. CDR3: CASSEAVPGRVGTDTQYF. CDR3 bases: TGTGCCAGCAGTGAAGCAGTCCCCGGCAGGGTTGGCACAGATACGCAGTATTTT.

This chain joins TRBV6-5 and TRBJ1-5; 10 bases agree with TRBD1. With V trimmed by 7 bases and J by 7 bases, 4 bases remained unmatched. The CDR3 length is 13 residues. Germline V gene lookup returns CDR1 MNHEY and CDR2 SVGAGI. The CDR3 sequence: CASKGTGEQPQHF. CDR3 nucleotide sequence: TGTGCCAGCAAGGGGACAGGGGAGCAGCCCCAGCATTTT.

The V gene is TRBV6-6, the J gene TRBJ1-6; TRBD1 matches 8 bases. Looked up from germline, CDR1 is MNHNY and CDR2 is SVGAGI (reference sequence). V was pared by 7 bases and J by 7 bases, with 6 bases of the junction left unmatched. The CDR3 length is 14 residues. The CDR3 sequence: CASTSTGANSPLHF. CDR3 coding DNA: TGTGCCAGCACCTCGACAGGGGCGAATTCACCCCTCCACTTT.

CDR3 sequence: CASSESGSSQPQHF. As DNA, the CDR3 is TGCGCCAGCAGTGAGTCTGGTTCCAGTCAGCCCCAGCATTTT. J is TRBJ1-5 and V is TRBV10-1; D not resolved. Germline lookup yields CDR1 WNHNN and CDR2 SYGVQD (reference sequence). The CDR3 has 14 amino acids. V was shortened by 0 bases and J by 6 bases, with 9 bases between the two germline ends.

This clone was seen just once. The chain couples TRBV4-1 to TRBJ2-3; TRBD2 agrees at 7 bases. Germline V lookup: CDR1 MGHRA, CDR2 YSYEKL. The CDR3 covers 16 residues. Unmatched junction bases numbered 3, after V lost 0 bases and J lost 0 bases. CDR3 sequence reads: CASSQDKGLSTDTQYF. In nucleotides, the CDR3 is TGCGCCAGCAGCCAAGATAAGGGACTAAGCACAGATACGCAGTATTTT.

The gene calls are TRBV19 and TRBJ2-6; 7 bases fit TRBD1. CDR1 LNHDA and CDR2 SQIVND come from the germline V gene (reference sequence). This CDR3 spans 16 amino acids. Losses at the gene ends were 6 bases for V and 2 bases for J; bases not matched to a gene: 7. The CDR3 protein is CASSFRGRTGANVLTF. DNA for the CDR3: TGTGCCAGTAGCTTTAGGGGGCGTACTGGGGCCAACGTCCTGACTTTC.

The rearrangement joins TRBV2 to TRBJ1-2; the D gene is possibly TRBD1 (6 bases). This CDR3 is built from 13 residues. V lost 1 base and J lost 6, with 9 bases in between. Germline CDR1 is SNHLY and CDR2 is FYNNEI. CDR3: CASSEGQANGYTF. The CDR3 DNA reads TGTGCCAGCAGTGAAGGACAGGCAAATGGCTACACCTTC.

The V and J genes are TRBV6-6 and TRBJ1-2; 11 bases fit TRBD1. Losses at the gene ends were 6 bases for V and 8 bases for J; bases not matched to a gene: 5. Germline V gene data show CDR1 as MNHNY and CDR2 as SVGAGI (reference sequence). The CDR3 is made up of 13 amino acids. The CDR3 sequence: CASRDRGREGYTF. In nucleotides, the CDR3 is TGTGCCAGCAGGGACAGGGGGCGGGAAGGCTACACCTTC.

This chain joins TRBV7-9 and TRBJ1-5, with a tentative D call TRBD1 (5 bases). V lost 11 bases and J 5 bases, leaving 16 bases between the germline ends. Germline CDR1 reads SEHNR; CDR2 reads FQNEAQ (reference sequence). This CDR3 region has 13 residues. CDR3 sequence reads: CAGAGTDDQPQHF. CDR3 nucleotide sequence: TGTGCCGGGGCGGGGACCGACGATCAGCCCCAGCATTTT.

CDR3 protein: CASSGTGVYNEQFF. CDR3 DNA sequence: TGTGCCAGCAGCGGGACAGGGGTCTACAATGAGCAGTTCTTC. The chain couples TRBV9 to TRBJ2-1; 9 bases line up with TRBD1. V lost 3 bases and J lost 3; bases outside the gene matches: 1. There are 14 residues in the CDR3. Germline-derived CDR1 and CDR2 are SGDLS and YYNGEE.

The chain joins TRBV18 to TRBJ1-1; D may be TRBD1 (5 bases). The CDR3 sequence is 15 residues long. V was shortened by 0 bases and J by 4 bases, with 12 bases between the two germline ends. Germline V gene lookup returns CDR1 KGHSH and CDR2 LQKENI. The CDR3 DNA reads TGTGCCAGCTCACCACCCGACAGTCAGACCACTGAAGCTTTCTTT. Its translation: CASSPPDSQTTEAFF.

V usage is TRBV5-8 and J usage is TRBJ2-1; 10 nucleotides align to TRBD2. The length of the CDR3 is 15 residues. V gave up 1 base and J gave up 5 bases; unmatched junction bases: 3. The germline CDR1 and CDR2 sequences are SGHTS and YDEGEE. CDR3: CASSLWLAGDNEQFF. The CDR3 DNA sequence: TGTGCCAGCAGCTTGTGGCTAGCGGGGGACAATGAGCAGTTCTTC.

J is TRBJ1-5 and V is TRBV28; D unresolved. The CDR3 is 12 amino acids. Germline V lookup: CDR1 MDHEN, CDR2 SYDVKM. Trimming took off 3 bases at V and 7 bases at J, with 7 bases between the two ends. CDR3 sequence: CASSFPSQPQHF. The CDR3 nucleotides are TGTGCCAGCAGTTTCCCAAGCCAGCCCCAGCATTTT.

V and J are TRBV18 and TRBJ2-1; D is ambiguous. The CDR3 is 14 amino acids. Deletions cut 2 bases from V and 9 bases from J, with 14 bases between. Germline V CDR1 and CDR2: KGHSH, LQKENI. CDR3 loop: CASSPVVGQVEQFF. In nucleotides, the CDR3 is TGTGCCAGCTCACCAGTAGTAGGTCAGGTTGAGCAGTTCTTC.

The chain joins TRBV7-9 to TRBJ2-7; D gene unclear. The length of the CDR3 is 13 residues. Germline V gene sequence: CDR1 SEHNR, CDR2 FQNEAQ (reference sequence). V shed 1 base and J shed 3 bases, with 7 bases lying between them. CDR3 residues: CASSLVTGYEQYF. Written as DNA, the CDR3 is TGTGCCAGCAGCTTAGTGACGGGCTACGAGCAGTACTTC.

A single count supports this clone. The chain joins TRBV29-1 to TRBJ1-1, with 8 positions matching TRBD1. J was trimmed by 7 bases and V by 8 bases; bases with no gene match: 12. In germline, CDR1 is SQVTM, CDR2 ANQGSEA. This CDR3 is 13 amino acids long. The CDR3 region has the DNA TGCAGCTTCCAGGGACGGACAGGGTTTGAAGCTTTCTTT. It translates to CSFQGRTGFEAFF.

The chain recombines TRBV6-5 with TRBJ1-2, with 9 positions matching TRBD1. V shed 8 bases, J shed 5 bases, and the junction held 3 bases outside the gene matches. The CDR3 is 12 amino acids. Per the germline V gene, CDR1 is MNHEY and CDR2 is SVGAGI. In DNA, the CDR3 is TGTGCCAGCCAGGACAGGGGTTATGGCTACACCTTC. Amino acids: CASQDRGYGYTF.